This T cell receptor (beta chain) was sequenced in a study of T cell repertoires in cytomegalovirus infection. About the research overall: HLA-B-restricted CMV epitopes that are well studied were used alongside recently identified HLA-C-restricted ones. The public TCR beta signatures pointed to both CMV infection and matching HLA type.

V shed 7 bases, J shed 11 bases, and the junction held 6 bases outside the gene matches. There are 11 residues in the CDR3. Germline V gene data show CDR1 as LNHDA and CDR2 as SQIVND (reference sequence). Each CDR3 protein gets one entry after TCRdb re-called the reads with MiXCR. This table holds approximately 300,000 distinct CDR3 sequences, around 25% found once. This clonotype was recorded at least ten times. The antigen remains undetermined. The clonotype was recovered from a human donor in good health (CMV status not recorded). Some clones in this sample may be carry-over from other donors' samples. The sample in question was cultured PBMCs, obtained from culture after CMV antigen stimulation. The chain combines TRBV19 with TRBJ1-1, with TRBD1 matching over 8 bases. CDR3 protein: CASKDRVYAFF. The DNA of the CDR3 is TGTGCCAGTAAGGACAGGGTATATGCTTTCTTT.